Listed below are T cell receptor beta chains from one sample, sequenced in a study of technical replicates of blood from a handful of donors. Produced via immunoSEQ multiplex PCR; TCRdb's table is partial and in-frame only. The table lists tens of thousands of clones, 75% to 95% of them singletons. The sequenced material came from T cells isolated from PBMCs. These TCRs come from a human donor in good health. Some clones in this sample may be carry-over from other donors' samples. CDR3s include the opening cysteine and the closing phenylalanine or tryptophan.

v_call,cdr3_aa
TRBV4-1,CASSQDGREGLSYEQYF
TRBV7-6,CASSLSAGEFNEQYF
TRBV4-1,CASSQQTSDSYEQYF
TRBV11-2,CASSNDRDNSPLHF
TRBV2,CASSTGTHYNEQFF
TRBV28,CASSLPGTVNYGYTF
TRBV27,CASSPSHGNEQFF
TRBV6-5,CASSVQGQYTEAFF
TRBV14,CASSPWDRLDEQYF
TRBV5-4,CASSLGTRMFEQYF
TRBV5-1,CASSPTRDSRLSGANVLTF
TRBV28,CASSLFGLAENNEQFF
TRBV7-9,CASSLGTGEETQYF
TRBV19,CASKAGDQETQYF
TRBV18,CASSPGTGPYEQYF
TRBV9,CASSGFGRGNYGYTF
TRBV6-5,CATRDSRGAFF
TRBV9,CASSVGQFNQPQHF
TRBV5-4,CASSPGYLGNTIYF
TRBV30,CARSGTSTGEQYF
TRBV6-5,CASSYSGTGKYGYTF
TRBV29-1,CSVVKGLAGTDTQYF
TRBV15,CATSREPRDLQETQYF
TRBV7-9,CASSFSGILETQYF
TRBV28,CASSPSGGTVLFNEQFF
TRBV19,CASSIDKAAGLTDTQYF
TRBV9,CASSGTTFEQYF
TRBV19,CASSEQGKMNEQFF
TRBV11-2,CASSLLAGNTGELFF
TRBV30,CAWSVLGQGARGYGYTF
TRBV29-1,CSVFLQYQETQYF